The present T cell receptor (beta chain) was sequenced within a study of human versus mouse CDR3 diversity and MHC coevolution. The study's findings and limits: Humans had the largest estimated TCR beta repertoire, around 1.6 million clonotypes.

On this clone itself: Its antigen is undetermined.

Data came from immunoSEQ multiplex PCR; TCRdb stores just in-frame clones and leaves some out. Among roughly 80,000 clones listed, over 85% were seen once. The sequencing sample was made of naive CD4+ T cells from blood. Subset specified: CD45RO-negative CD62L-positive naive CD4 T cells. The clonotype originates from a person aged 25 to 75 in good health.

The CDR3: CASSPPNRAARTEAFF. The CDR3 nucleotides are TGTGCCAGCTCACCACCGAACAGGGCGGCGCGCACTGAAGCTTTCTTT. The chain recombines TRBV18 with TRBJ1-1, with a possible D match to TRBD1 (6 bases). V lost 0 bases to trimming and J lost 4 bases, with 15 bases between them. CDR3 size: 16 residues. Germline V gives CDR1 KGHSH, CDR2 LQKENI.